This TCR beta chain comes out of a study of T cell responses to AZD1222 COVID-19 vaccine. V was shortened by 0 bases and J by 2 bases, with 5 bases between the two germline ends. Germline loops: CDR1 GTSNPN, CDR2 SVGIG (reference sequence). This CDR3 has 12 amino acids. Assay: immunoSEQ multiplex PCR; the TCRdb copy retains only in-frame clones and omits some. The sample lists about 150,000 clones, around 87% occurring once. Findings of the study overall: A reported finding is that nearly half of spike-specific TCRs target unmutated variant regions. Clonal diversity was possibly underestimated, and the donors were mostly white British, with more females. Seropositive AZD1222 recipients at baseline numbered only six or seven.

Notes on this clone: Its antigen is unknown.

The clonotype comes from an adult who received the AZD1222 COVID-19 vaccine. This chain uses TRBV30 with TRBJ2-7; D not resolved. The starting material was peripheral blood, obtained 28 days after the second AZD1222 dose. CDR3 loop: CAWSVSPYEQYF. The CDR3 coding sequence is TGTGCCTGGAGTGTATCCCCCTACGAGCAGTACTTC.